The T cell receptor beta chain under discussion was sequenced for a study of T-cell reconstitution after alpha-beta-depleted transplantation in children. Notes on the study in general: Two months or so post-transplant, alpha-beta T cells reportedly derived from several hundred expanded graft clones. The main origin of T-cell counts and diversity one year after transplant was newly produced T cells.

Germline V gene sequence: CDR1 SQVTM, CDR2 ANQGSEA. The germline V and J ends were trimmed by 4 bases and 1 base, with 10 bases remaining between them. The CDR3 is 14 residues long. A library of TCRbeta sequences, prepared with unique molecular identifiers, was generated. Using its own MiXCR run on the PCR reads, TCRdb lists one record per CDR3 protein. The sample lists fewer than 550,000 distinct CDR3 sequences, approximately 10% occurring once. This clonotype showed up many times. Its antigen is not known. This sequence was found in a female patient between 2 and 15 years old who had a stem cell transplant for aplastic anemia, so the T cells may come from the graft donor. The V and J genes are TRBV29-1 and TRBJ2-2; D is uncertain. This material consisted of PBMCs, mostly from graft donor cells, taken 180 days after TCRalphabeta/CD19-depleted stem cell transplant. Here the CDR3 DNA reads TGCAGCGTTGGCGTGGCGAAGAACACCGGGGAGCTGTTTTTT. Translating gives CSVGVAKNTGELFF.